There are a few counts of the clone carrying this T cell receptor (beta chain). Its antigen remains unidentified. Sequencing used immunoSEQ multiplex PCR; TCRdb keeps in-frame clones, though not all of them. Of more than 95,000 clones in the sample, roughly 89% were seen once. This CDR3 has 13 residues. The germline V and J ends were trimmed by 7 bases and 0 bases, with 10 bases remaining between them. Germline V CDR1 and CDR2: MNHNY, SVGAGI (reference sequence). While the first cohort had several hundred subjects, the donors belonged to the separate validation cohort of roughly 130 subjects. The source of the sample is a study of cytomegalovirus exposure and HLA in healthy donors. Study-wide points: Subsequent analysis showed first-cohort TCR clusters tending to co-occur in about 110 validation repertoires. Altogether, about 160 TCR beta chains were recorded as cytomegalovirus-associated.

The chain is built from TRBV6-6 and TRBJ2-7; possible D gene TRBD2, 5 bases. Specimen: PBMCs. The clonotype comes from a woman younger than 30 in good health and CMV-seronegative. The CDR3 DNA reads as TGTGCCAGCACCCTCGGGGTCTCCTACGAGCAGTACTTC. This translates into CASTLGVSYEQYF.